This T cell receptor beta chain was captured by sequencing in a study of blood T cell repertoires in COVID-19. Data came from immunoSEQ multiplex PCR; TCRdb stores just in-frame clones and leaves some out. This sample has some 320,000 clones, with more than 85% found just once. Individuals aged roughly 18 to 90 years were recruited from approximately 24 US areas. This TCR was sampled from a woman in her twenties or thirties who had been exposed to COVID-19. Sequenced: PBMCs or T cells enriched from blood (not recorded which).

CDR3 protein: CAVIFNTEAFF. The CDR3 DNA sequence: TGTGCCGTTATTTTTAACACTGAAGCTTTCTTT. The rearrangement links TRBV2 to TRBJ1-1; no clear D gene. There are 11 residues in the CDR3. The V gene lost 11 bases and the J gene lost 2 bases, with 9 bases spanning the gap. Germline V gene sequence: CDR1 SNHLY, CDR2 FYNNEI.